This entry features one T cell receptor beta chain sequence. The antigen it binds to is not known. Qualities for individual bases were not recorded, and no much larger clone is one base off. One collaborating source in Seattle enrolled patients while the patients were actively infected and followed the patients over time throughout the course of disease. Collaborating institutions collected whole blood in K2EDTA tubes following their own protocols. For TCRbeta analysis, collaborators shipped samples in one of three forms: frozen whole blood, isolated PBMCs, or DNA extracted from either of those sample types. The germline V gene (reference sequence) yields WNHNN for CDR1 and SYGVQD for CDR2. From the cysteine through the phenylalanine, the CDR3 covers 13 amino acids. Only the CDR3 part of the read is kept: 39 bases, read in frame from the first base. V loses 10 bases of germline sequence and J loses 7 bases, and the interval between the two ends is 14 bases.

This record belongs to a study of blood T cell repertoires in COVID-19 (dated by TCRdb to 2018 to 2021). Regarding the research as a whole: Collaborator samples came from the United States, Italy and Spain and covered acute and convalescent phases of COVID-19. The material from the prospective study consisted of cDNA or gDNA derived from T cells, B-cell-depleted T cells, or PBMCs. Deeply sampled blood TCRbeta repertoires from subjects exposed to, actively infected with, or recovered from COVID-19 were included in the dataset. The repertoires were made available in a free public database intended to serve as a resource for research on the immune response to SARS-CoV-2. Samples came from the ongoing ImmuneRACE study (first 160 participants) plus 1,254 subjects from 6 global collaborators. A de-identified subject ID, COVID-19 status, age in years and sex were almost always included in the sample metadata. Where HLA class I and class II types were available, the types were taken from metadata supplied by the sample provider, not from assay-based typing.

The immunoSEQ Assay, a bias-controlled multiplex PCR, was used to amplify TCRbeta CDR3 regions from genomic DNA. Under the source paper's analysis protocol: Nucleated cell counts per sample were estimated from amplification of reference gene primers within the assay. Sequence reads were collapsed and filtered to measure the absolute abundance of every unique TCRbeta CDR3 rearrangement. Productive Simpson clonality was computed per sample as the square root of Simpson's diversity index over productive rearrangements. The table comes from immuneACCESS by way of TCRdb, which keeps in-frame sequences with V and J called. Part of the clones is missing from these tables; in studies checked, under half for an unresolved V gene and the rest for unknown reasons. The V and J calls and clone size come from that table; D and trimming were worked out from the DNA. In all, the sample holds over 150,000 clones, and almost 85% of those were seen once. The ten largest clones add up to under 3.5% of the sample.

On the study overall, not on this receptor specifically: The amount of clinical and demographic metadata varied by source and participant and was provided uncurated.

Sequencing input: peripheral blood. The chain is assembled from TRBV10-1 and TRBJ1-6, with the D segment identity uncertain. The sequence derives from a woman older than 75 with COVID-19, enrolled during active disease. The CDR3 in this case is CAILGLENSPLHF. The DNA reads TGCGCCATCCTCGGGTTGGAGAATTCACCCCTCCACTTT.